The source of this TCR beta chain is a study of control samples from healthy donors and cancer patients. The CDR3 is made up of 13 amino acids. V lost 2 bases to trimming and J lost 3 bases, with 4 bases between them. CDR1 is SGHTA and CDR2 is FQGNSA in the germline V gene. TCRdb keeps only in-frame clones here, not all; method: immunoSEQ multiplex PCR. The sample has approximately 150,000 clones, roughly 94% seen once. The sequence derives from a man aged 55 to 70 with colorectal cancer. The material sequenced was PBMCs. This sequence joins TRBV7-2 and TRBJ2-2; no clear D. CDR3 region: CASSLRHTGELFF. DNA of the CDR3: TGTGCCAGCAGCTTAAGGCACACCGGGGAGCTGTTTTTT.